The rows below give T cell receptor beta chains drawn from one sample of a study of shared clonotypes between healthy human individuals. TCRdb keeps only in-frame clones here, not all; method: immunoSEQ multiplex PCR. The sample records about 2 million clones, around 96% being singletons. Sequenced sample: naive CD8+ T cells sorted from blood. All receptors derive from a young man in good health. The CDR3 runs from the conserved cysteine through the conserved F or W. Each record gives: D gene, clone size, V gene, J gene, CDR3 DNA, CDR3 protein. D genes are given only for firm matches. Clone size is stated in some rows and not others, as once, few, many or a class when expanded.

D: -
size: -
V: TRBV27
J: TRBJ2-1
DNA: TGCGCTTCGGGCAGGGGTTCCTACAATGAGCAGTTCTTC
CDR3: CASGRGSYNEQFF

D: -
size: -
V: TRBV11-2
J: TRBJ2-7
DNA: TGTGCCAGCAGCTTCGGGACACCCTTCGAGCAGTACTTC
CDR3: CASSFGTPFEQYF

D: -
size: -
V: TRBV9
J: TRBJ2-7
DNA: TGTGCCAGCAGCGTCGGGCAGGGTCAATCCTACGAGCAGTACTTC
CDR3: CASSVGQGQSYEQYF

D: -
size: -
V: TRBV9
J: TRBJ2-2
DNA: TGTGCCAGCAGCGTCGAGGACCCAAACACCGGGGAGCTGTTTTTT
CDR3: CASSVEDPNTGELFF

D: TRBD1
size: -
V: TRBV6-5
J: TRBJ1-2
DNA: TGTGCCAGCAGTTATGACAGGGATGCCTATGGCTACACCTTC
CDR3: CASSYDRDAYGYTF

D: -
size: -
V: TRBV6-1
J: TRBJ1-1
DNA: TGTGCCAGCAGTGCGACTGGGGAGAACACTGAAGCTTTCTTT
CDR3: CASSATGENTEAFF

D: -
size: -
V: TRBV5-1
J: TRBJ2-3
DNA: TGCGCCAGCAGCTCCCCAGATACGCAGTATTTT
CDR3: CASSSPDTQYF

D: -
size: -
V: TRBV4-1
J: TRBJ2-7
DNA: TGCGCCAGCAGCCAGGACTTCACCTACGAGCAGTACTTC
CDR3: CASSQDFTYEQYF

D: TRBD1
size: -
V: TRBV6-6
J: TRBJ2-7
DNA: TGTGCCAGCAGCCAAGGGACAGGTGTTTTCTACGAGCAGTACTTC
CDR3: CASSQGTGVFYEQYF

D: -
size: -
V: TRBV29-1
J: TRBJ1-2
DNA: TGCAGCGTTGAAGACGGTTCTAACTATGGCTACACCTTC
CDR3: CSVEDGSNYGYTF

D: TRBD1
size: once
V: TRBV28
J: TRBJ2-7
DNA: TGTGCCAGCAGCAACAGGGGCCCCTACGAGCAGTACTTC
CDR3: CASSNRGPYEQYF

D: TRBD2
size: -
V: TRBV27
J: TRBJ2-1
DNA: TGTGCCAGCAGTTTGGCTAGCGGGGACAATGAGCAGTTCTTC
CDR3: CASSLASGDNEQFF

D: TRBD2
size: -
V: TRBV7-2
J: TRBJ2-7
DNA: TGTGCCAGCAGTCGGCGCTCCGTGACGGGAGGGCGAACTTACGAGCAGTACTTC
CDR3: CASSRRSVTGGRTYEQYF

D: TRBD2
size: -
V: TRBV2
J: TRBJ2-3
DNA: TGTGCCAGCAGGAAAGCGGGGGAGGGAGATACGCAGTATTTT
CDR3: CASRKAGEGDTQYF

D: TRBD2
size: -
V: TRBV7-8
J: TRBJ2-2
DNA: TGTGCCAGCAGCTTAGCGGGAGGGACCGGGGAGCTGTTTTTT
CDR3: CASSLAGGTGELFF

D: -
size: -
V: TRBV27
J: TRBJ2-2
DNA: TGTGCCAGCAGTCCACTTGGGCCCAACACCGGGGAGCTGTTTTTT
CDR3: CASSPLGPNTGELFF

D: -
size: once
V: TRBV5-1
J: TRBJ2-7
DNA: TGCGCCAGCAGCGCCCTTGGATCCACGGACCCCCGAGGATACTTC
CDR3: CASSALGSTDPRGYF

D: -
size: -
V: TRBV6-5
J: TRBJ2-3
DNA: TGTGCCAGCAGTTATAGTCAGGGGACAGATACGCAGTATTTT
CDR3: CASSYSQGTDTQYF

D: -
size: -
V: TRBV7-8
J: TRBJ2-7
DNA: TGTGCCAGCAGTCAGAGACTAGCCTACGAGCAGTACTTC
CDR3: CASSQRLAYEQYF

D: -
size: -
V: TRBV4-1
J: TRBJ2-5
DNA: TGCGCCAGCAGCCCCCCGAGGTCCCAAGAGACCCAGTACTTC
CDR3: CASSPPRSQETQYF

D: -
size: -
V: TRBV22-1
J: TRBJ1-2
DNA: TGTCCTGGGAGCGGACCCTCCAGAGGCTACACCTTC
CDR3: CPGSGPSRGYTF

D: TRBD2
size: -
V: TRBV27
J: TRBJ2-1
DNA: TGTGCCAGCACCTCCGGGGCGGGGGGGTACAATGAGCAGTTCTTC
CDR3: CASTSGAGGYNEQFF

D: -
size: -
V: TRBV7-9
J: TRBJ1-1
DNA: TGTGCCAGCAGCCCGCACGTCGAGGTATCGGAAGCTTTCTTT
CDR3: CASSPHVEVSEAFF

D: -
size: once
V: TRBV29-1
J: TRBJ1-3
DNA: TGCAGCGTTGTAGGGGTAACTGGAAACACCATATATTTT
CDR3: CSVVGVTGNTIYF

D: TRBD2
size: -
V: TRBV6-1
J: TRBJ2-3
DNA: TGTGCCAGCAGTGACTGGCGGGAGCTTAGCACAGATACGCAGTATTTT
CDR3: CASSDWRELSTDTQYF

D: -
size: -
V: TRBV27
J: TRBJ2-1
DNA: TGTGCCAGCAGTTTAGAGTACTACAATGAGCAGTTCTTC
CDR3: CASSLEYYNEQFF

D: -
size: once
V: TRBV11-3
J: TRBJ2-1
DNA: TGTGCCAGCAGCTTAAGCACTAGCAATGAGCAGTTCTTC
CDR3: CASSLSTSNEQFF

D: -
size: -
V: TRBV4-3
J: TRBJ2-7
DNA: TGCGCCAGCAGCCAAGCGGTTAGCGGCACCTACGAGCAGTACTTC
CDR3: CASSQAVSGTYEQYF

D: -
size: -
V: TRBV10-3
J: TRBJ2-3
DNA: TGTGCCATCAATGACCCGGGGTTGACAGATACGCAGTATTTT
CDR3: CAINDPGLTDTQYF

D: -
size: -
V: TRBV5-6
J: TRBJ2-3
DNA: TGTGCCAGCAGCTTTGGGGGTAGCACAGATACGCAGTATTTT
CDR3: CASSFGGSTDTQYF

D: -
size: -
V: TRBV4-1
J: TRBJ1-3
DNA: TGCGCCAGCAGCCAAGAAGAAGGAAACACCATATATTTT
CDR3: CASSQEEGNTIYF

D: TRBD1
size: once
V: TRBV30
J: TRBJ2-7
DNA: TGTGCCTGGAGTGTAGGGACAGGGGGAGAGCAGTACTTC
CDR3: CAWSVGTGGEQYF

D: -
size: -
V: TRBV5-4
J: TRBJ1-6
DNA: TGTGCCAGCAGCCCGACAGTGATAGGTTCACCCCTCCACTTT
CDR3: CASSPTVIGSPLHF

D: -
size: -
V: TRBV9
J: TRBJ2-1
DNA: TGTGCCAGCAGCCCTAATGGGGACTCCTACAATGAGCAGTTCTTC
CDR3: CASSPNGDSYNEQFF

D: -
size: -
V: TRBV10-2
J: TRBJ2-7
DNA: TGCGCCAGCAGCACTACCGCCTACGAGCAGTACTTC
CDR3: CASSTTAYEQYF

D: TRBD1
size: -
V: TRBV7-9
J: TRBJ2-5
DNA: TGTGCCAGCAGCTTAGTAAGGGACAGGGGTGAGACCCAGTACTTC
CDR3: CASSLVRDRGETQYF

D: -
size: -
V: TRBV11-2
J: TRBJ2-7
DNA: TGTGCCAGCAGCTTGGTCCCCCCAATCTCGGAGCAGTACTTC
CDR3: CASSLVPPISEQYF

D: -
size: -
V: TRBV6-6
J: TRBJ1-3
DNA: TGTGCCAGCAGCCCTGCGGGGTCTGGAAACACCATATATTTT
CDR3: CASSPAGSGNTIYF

D: -
size: few
V: TRBV27
J: TRBJ2-7
DNA: TGTGCCAGCAGTTTGGACTCGTCCTACGAGCAGTACTTC
CDR3: CASSLDSSYEQYF

D: TRBD1
size: -
V: TRBV9
J: TRBJ1-1
DNA: TGTGCCAGCAGCGATTACAGGGGTACTGAAGCTTTCTTT
CDR3: CASSDYRGTEAFF

D: TRBD2
size: -
V: TRBV4-3
J: TRBJ2-7
DNA: TGCGCCAGCAGCCAAGGGGTAGCGGGAGGTGGTTACGAGCAGTACTTC
CDR3: CASSQGVAGGGYEQYF

D: -
size: -
V: TRBV6-5
J: TRBJ1-1
DNA: TGTGCCAGCAGCCCAACCGGGTCTGAAGCTTTCTTT
CDR3: CASSPTGSEAFF

D: -
size: -
V: TRBV7-6
J: TRBJ1-4
DNA: TGTGCCAGCAGCCAAGGACAGCCGAATGAAAAACTGTTTTTT
CDR3: CASSQGQPNEKLFF

D: -
size: -
V: TRBV7-8
J: TRBJ2-7
DNA: TGTGCCAGCAGCGCCCGGGACACCCCCTACGAGCAGTACTTC
CDR3: CASSARDTPYEQYF

D: TRBD1
size: -
V: TRBV28
J: TRBJ1-6
DNA: TGTGCCAGCAGACCCGGCCCAGGGGGCTTTAATTCACCCCTCCACTTT
CDR3: CASRPGPGGFNSPLHF

D: TRBD2
size: -
V: TRBV27
J: TRBJ2-1
DNA: TGTGCCAGCAGCCAACTAGCGGCAACCTACAATGAGCAGTTCTTC
CDR3: CASSQLAATYNEQFF

D: -
size: -
V: TRBV6-8
J: TRBJ2-1
DNA: TGTGCCAGCAGTTACTCGGGGAACGCCCCGACACGGCCCCGCGACAATGAGCAGTTCTTC
CDR3: CASSYSGNAPTRPRDNEQFF

D: TRBD1
size: -
V: TRBV28
J: TRBJ1-5
DNA: TGTGCCAGCAGTTTCCCTCAGGGGGCGGGTCAGCCCCAGCATTTT
CDR3: CASSFPQGAGQPQHF

D: -
size: -
V: TRBV4-3
J: TRBJ2-3
DNA: TGCGCCAGCAGCCCGACCGGGGATACGCAGTATTTT
CDR3: CASSPTGDTQYF

D: -
size: -
V: TRBV19
J: TRBJ1-2
DNA: TGTGCCAGTAGTATAGACCCAGAACAAGGCTACACCTTC
CDR3: CASSIDPEQGYTF

D: -
size: -
V: TRBV6-5
J: TRBJ2-3
DNA: TGTGCCAGCAGTTACGGATGGGGTAGCACAGATACGCAGTATTTT
CDR3: CASSYGWGSTDTQYF

D: -
size: -
V: TRBV10-3
J: TRBJ1-5
DNA: TGTGCCAGCACAGCCGGGCCTTATAGCAATCAGCCCCAGCATTTT
CDR3: CASTAGPYSNQPQHF

D: TRBD1
size: -
V: TRBV6-5
J: TRBJ2-4
DNA: TGTGCCAGCAGTTCCGGGACAGAGCTAGCCAAAAACATTCAGTACTTC
CDR3: CASSSGTELAKNIQYF